Following are 12 T cell receptor beta chains from one sample sequenced in a study of T cells in Graves' hyperthyroidism and ophthalmopathy (dated by TCRdb to about 2019). Libraries came from multiplex PCR. Sequencer: Illumina HiSeq 2000. The TCR beta CDR3 regions were amplified from the RNA transcripts. The first round of RT-PCR for the TCR CDR3 was performed with the HTBI primer set and the Qiagen OneStep RT-PCR kit. Starting from the raw public reads, TCRdb applied fastp trimming at Q25, assembled clones with MiXCR and retained in-frame beta chains. Here each entry gathers all rows of one CDR3 protein and keeps the most common genes and DNA. This sample holds 600,000 or so distinct CDR3 sequences; 40% to 55% were observed only once. The ten biggest clones cover roughly 8.2% of the sample. The sequenced sample was peripheral blood or thyroid tissue (not recorded which). The receptor source for this set is a woman aged 18-29 years with Graves' hyperthyroidism. Donor details come from another sample of the same person, matched by shared clones.

There are many counts of this clonotype. V and J are TRBV19 and TRBJ1-1; weak D call: TRBD1 (5 bases). Per the germline V gene, CDR1 is LNHDA and CDR2 is SQIVND (reference sequence). The CDR3 runs to 14 residues. The V gene lost 3 bases and the J gene lost 2 bases, with 10 bases spanning the gap. The CDR3 DNA sequence: TGTGCCAGTAGTATGGGCCAGGGCAACACTGAAGCTTTCTTT. The encoded protein is CASSMGQGNTEAFF. Supplemented by reference TRBV19 and TRBJ1-1, the full variable domain reads DGGITQSPKYLFRKEGQNVTLSCEQNLNHDAMYWYRQDPGQGLRLIYYSQIVNDFQKGDIAEGYSVSREKKESFPLTVTSAQKNPTAFYLCASSMGQGNTEAFFGQGTRLTVV.

In the case of this clonotype: At one end the junction does not follow the germline gene, possibly because of a read error. This chain uses TRBV5-1 with TRBJ2-7; TRBD2 aligns across 9 bases. The germline V gene encodes CDR1 SGHRS and CDR2 YFSETQ. The CDR3 has 14 residues. The CDR3: CAGSPRTSDYEQYF. The CDR3 region has the DNA TGCGCCGGCAGCCCGAGGACTAGCGACTACGAGCAGTACTTC.

This chain links TRBV25-1 with TRBJ1-2; a weak D match, TRBD1 (5 bases). V was shortened by 5 bases and J by 6 bases, with 13 bases between the two germline ends. The CDR3 contains 13 residues. Per the germline V gene, CDR1 is MGHDK and CDR2 is SYGVNS. The chain's CDR3 is CASSLVIGDGYTF. The CDR3 DNA reads TGTGCCAGCAGTTTAGTTATAGGGGATGGCTACACCTTC.

This sequence joins TRBV11-2 and TRBJ2-5, with TRBD1 matching 12 bases. The CDR3 sequence is 15 residues long. From germline, CDR1 is SGHAT and CDR2 FQNNGV. J lost 5 bases, V lost 4 bases, and 5 bases had no gene match. CDR3 DNA: TGTGCCAGCAGCTCGGGACAGGGGGCCAGCGAGACCCAGTACTTC. It specifies CASSSGQGASETQYF.

In this sample, this clonotype turned up a few times. The rearrangement joins TRBV27 to TRBJ1-3, with D possibly being TRBD1 (5 bases). This CDR3 spans 13 amino acids. V lost 3 bases, J lost 10 bases, and 13 bases lay in between. Germline V gives CDR1 MNHEY, CDR2 SMNVEV (reference sequence). CDR3 region: CASSFSRDGTIYF. In DNA, the CDR3 is TGTGCCAGCAGTTTTAGCAGGGACGGAACCATATATTTT.

The rearrangement links TRBV19 to TRBJ1-1; D gene ambiguous. V lost 6 bases to trimming and J lost 4 bases, with 12 bases between them. CDR3 size: 13 residues. Germline CDR1 reads LNHDA; CDR2 reads SQIVND (reference sequence). The chain's CDR3 is CASRLGLSTEAFF. For the CDR3, the DNA is TGTGCCAGTAGGTTGGGATTGAGCACTGAAGCTTTCTTT. The variable domain in full, with the rest retrieved from reference TRBV19 and TRBJ1-1, is DGGITQSPKYLFRKEGQNVTLSCEQNLNHDAMYWYRQDPGQGLRLIYYSQIVNDFQKGDIAEGYSVSREKKESFPLTVTSAQKNPTAFYLCASRLGLSTEAFFGQGTRLTVV.

In this sample, this clonotype turned up a few times. The gene calls are TRBV20-1 and TRBJ2-7; D might be TRBD1 or TRBD2, each matching 7 bases. This CDR3 is built from 13 residues. The ends were cut back, 8 bases at V and 0 bases at J, with 14 bases in the middle. Germline V gene data show CDR1 as DFQATT and CDR2 as SNEGSKA (reference sequence). The CDR3 region is CSSRGGSSYEQYF. The CDR3 DNA sequence: TGCAGTTCCAGGGGGGGGAGCTCCTACGAGCAGTACTTC.

This clonotype was picked up many times. The chain uses TRBV20-1 and TRBJ1-2; no definite D call. The germline V gene encodes CDR1 DFQATT and CDR2 SNEGSKA (reference sequence). V lost 4 bases and J lost 8, with 2 bases in between. This CDR3 is built from 8 residues. As DNA, the CDR3 is TGCAGTGCTATGGGCTACACCTTC. This gives the protein CSAMGYTF.

This rearrangement joins TRBV2 to TRBJ1-1, with TRBD1 identical over 9 bases. Germline V gene data show CDR1 as SNHLY and CDR2 as FYNNEI. The CDR3 is 15 residues long. Trimming cost V 8 bases and J 4 bases; bases outside gene matches: 11. CDR3 protein: CASGRDYRGLTEAFF. In DNA form, the CDR3 reads TGTGCCAGCGGCCGCGATTACAGGGGGCTCACTGAAGCTTTCTTT.

This clonotype was detected many times. The CDR3 nucleotides are TGCAGTGGTGCTAGCCGTCCAGACGAGACCCAGTACTTC. Residues: CSGASRPDETQYF. The rearrangement links TRBV20-1 to TRBJ2-5; maybe TRBD2 (5 bases). The CDR3 has 13 amino acids. Trimming cost V 7 bases and J 5 bases, with 17 bases left between them. The germline V gene has CDR1 DFQATT and CDR2 SNEGSKA (reference sequence).

The chain uses TRBV6-6 and TRBJ2-7; D call uncertain. This CDR3 comprises 13 residues. Germline V gene lookup returns CDR1 MNHNY and CDR2 SVGAGI (reference sequence). Trimming took 7 bases from V and 0 from J, leaving 10 bases between them. This chain's CDR3 is CASTTTSSYEQYF. The CDR3 DNA is TGTGCCAGCACTACTACCAGCTCCTACGAGCAGTACTTC.

V and J are TRBV29-1 and TRBJ1-2, with D unresolved. The CDR3 has 10 amino acids. With 8 bases removed from V and 6 bases from J, the gap between germline ends came to 10 bases. Germline-derived CDR1 and CDR2 are SQVTM and ANQGSEA. CDR3 residues: CSLARNGYTF. The CDR3, as DNA: TGCAGCTTAGCCCGTAATGGCTACACCTTC.